One T cell receptor (beta chain) is described in this entry. The data originate from a study of OX40 agonist ivuxolimab in advanced cancers. Study at large: Age averaged 60 years (range roughly 23 to 85), and roughly 80% were male.

Germline V gene lookup returns CDR1 SNHLY and CDR2 FYNNEI. The trim removed 6 bases at V and 5 bases at J, leaving 6 bases unmatched. The CDR3 is made up of 14 amino acids. The assay was immunoSEQ multiplex PCR, and TCRdb's table has in-frame clones only and misses some. Among over 70,000 clones listed, 75% to 90% were seen once. The receptor was isolated from an adult with an advanced solid tumor such as melanoma, head and neck, liver or kidney cancer. The chain couples TRBV2 to TRBJ1-4; 7 nucleotides align to TRBD1. The starting material was CD4+ or CD8+ T cells sorted from blood, obtained in a trial of the OX40 agonist ivuxolimab. This chain's CDR3 is CASSDDRANEKLFF. The CDR3 bases are TGTGCCAGCAGCGACGACAGGGCGAATGAAAAACTGTTTTTT. Looking up the rest from reference TRBV2 and TRBJ1-4 gives the full variable domain: EPEVTQTPSHQVTQMGQEVILRCVPISNHLYFYWYRQILGQKVEFLVSFYNNEISEKSEIFDDQFSVERPDGSNFTLKIRSTKLEDSAMYFCASSDDRANEKLFFGSGTQLSVL.